Listed below are T cell receptor beta chains from one sample, sequenced in a study of Ad26.COV2.S vaccination and SARS-CoV-2 variants. TCRdb's table, derived via immunoSEQ multiplex PCR, lists solely in-frame clones and lacks some. The top ten clones hold around 2.6% of a sample with 400,000 to 500,000 clones, 89% of them seen once. The starting material was peripheral blood, obtained in a trial of Ad26.COV2.S vaccine versus placebo. Receptor source: a person aged 18-60 years who received the Ad26.COV2.S COVID-19 vaccine or a placebo. CDR3s include the opening cysteine and the closing phenylalanine or tryptophan. D genes are given only for firm matches. Not all rows give a size; the values are once, few, many and, for expanded clones, a class.

v_gene,j_gene,abundance,d_gene,CDR3nt,CDR3aa
TRBV5-1,TRBJ2-3,-,TRBD2,TGCGCCAGCACCGACTCTAGCGGGGGCACAGATACGCAGTATTTT,CASTDSSGGTDTQYF
TRBV7-2,TRBJ2-5,-,TRBD1,TGTGCCAGCAGCTTGTTGGACAGGCAAGAGACCCAGTACTTC,CASSLLDRQETQYF
TRBV5-1,TRBJ1-2,-,-,TGCGCCAGCAGCTTGGGCGGGGGACTCCCTAACTATGGCTACACCTTC,CASSLGGGLPNYGYTF
TRBV28,TRBJ2-7,-,-,TGTGCCAGCAGCTACCAAGGCCAGGGGCAAAACGAGCAGTACTTC,CASSYQGQGQNEQYF
TRBV5-4,TRBJ2-7,-,TRBD1,TGTGCCAGCAGCGCCCCCCGACAGGGCTCCTACGAGCAGTACTTC,CASSAPRQGSYEQYF
TRBV7-2,TRBJ1-1,-,-,TGTGCCAGCAGTCCGGGACAGAACACTGAAGCTTTCTTT,CASSPGQNTEAFF
TRBV5-1,TRBJ2-3,-,TRBD2,TGCGCCAGCAGCTTGGAGCTAGCGGGAGGCACAGATACGCAGTATTTT,CASSLELAGGTDTQYF
TRBV6-2/TRBV6-3,TRBJ1-2,-,-,TGTGCCAGCAGCCACGACAGGTTCTATGGCTACACCTTC,CASSHDRFYGYTF
TRBV7-2,TRBJ1-2,-,TRBD1,TGTGCCAGCAGCTGGGACAGGGTACTCGGCTACACCTTC,CASSWDRVLGYTF
TRBV4-3,TRBJ2-3,-,TRBD2,TGCGCCAGCAGCCAAGATCGTAGCGGGGGCACAGATACGCAGTATTTT,CASSQDRSGGTDTQYF
TRBV29-1,TRBJ2-5,-,-,TGCAGCGTTCAGTCAGCCGAAGAGACCCAGTACTTC,CSVQSAEETQYF
TRBV29-1,TRBJ2-1,-,-,TGCAGCGTCAAAGGACACCCCGGAATAAGCTCCTACAATGAGCAGTTCTTC,CSVKGHPGISSYNEQFF
TRBV6-1,TRBJ2-7,-,-,TGTGCCAGCAGTGAATATGATCTCGAGCAGTACTTC,CASSEYDLEQYF
TRBV11-3,TRBJ2-2,-,-,TGTGCCAGCAGCTTCCGACACGCGAACGGGGAGCTGTTTTTT,CASSFRHANGELFF
TRBV11-2,TRBJ2-5,-,-,TGTGCCAGCAGCCCCCCCCGCAGGGCCGCATACCAAGAGACCCAGTACTTC,CASSPPRRAAYQETQYF
TRBV7-2,TRBJ2-7,once,-,TGTGCCAGCAGCTTAGGGACATCCGAGCAGTACTTC,CASSLGTSEQYF
TRBV19,TRBJ2-4,few,-,TGTGCCAGTAGTATCTCGGGGCGCCGAGCCAAAAACATTCAGTACTTC,CASSISGRRAKNIQYF
TRBV30,TRBJ2-3,once,TRBD2,TGTGCCTGGAGTAATGGGCGGGGGGACCCCACAGATACGCAGTATTTT,CAWSNGRGDPTDTQYF
TRBV6-5,TRBJ1-4,-,-,TGTGCCAGCAGTTACAAGGGATTCCCTAATGAAAAACTGTTTTTT,CASSYKGFPNEKLFF
TRBV7-3,TRBJ1-2,-,-,TGTGCCAGCAGCCCAACGGGAGGGAACTATGGCTACACCTTC,CASSPTGGNYGYTF
TRBV28,TRBJ1-2,-,-,TGTGCCAGCAGCTTAGGCCCGTGGATCTATGGCTACACCTTC,CASSLGPWIYGYTF
TRBV5-1,TRBJ2-6,-,TRBD1,TGCGCCACCGGACAGGATCCCCCCTCTGGGGCCAACGTCCTGACTTTC,CATGQDPPSGANVLTF
TRBV11-2,TRBJ2-2,-,TRBD2,TGTGCCAGCAGTCAGCGGGGTAGTACCGGGGAGCTGTTTTTT,CASSQRGSTGELFF
TRBV5-6,TRBJ1-6,-,TRBD1,TGTGCCAGCAGCTTCGACAGGGTCGCCTATAATTCACCCCTCCACTTT,CASSFDRVAYNSPLHF
TRBV4-3,TRBJ2-3,-,-,TGCGCCAGCAGCCAAGAACCGGCGCAGGGCGCAGATACGCAGTATTTT,CASSQEPAQGADTQYF
TRBV12-5,TRBJ1-6,-,-,TGTGCTAGTGGTTTGGTAGTGGGGGACCATTCACCCCTCCACTTT,CASGLVVGDHSPLHF
TRBV5-1,TRBJ2-2,-,-,TGCGCCAGCAGCCTACAGGGAAGCGCCGGGGAGCTGTTTTTT,CASSLQGSAGELFF
TRBV7-9,TRBJ1-1,-,-,TGTGCCAGCAGCTTATTAGCAGGGAACACTGAAGCTTTCTTT,CASSLLAGNTEAFF
TRBV2,TRBJ1-5,-,TRBD1,TGTGCCAGCAGTGAAGGGACAGGTCAGCCCCAGCATTTT,CASSEGTGQPQHF
TRBV27,TRBJ1-4,-,TRBD1,TGTGCCAGCAGACCTGGACAGGTCTATGAAAAACTGTTTTTT,CASRPGQVYEKLFF
TRBV20-1,TRBJ1-1,-,-,TGCAGTGCTAGTGTGCCGAGGGGGTACACTGAAGCTTTCTTT,CSASVPRGYTEAFF
TRBV18,TRBJ2-5,-,-,TGTGCCAGCTCGGCCGAGGCGGGGAGATTCGAGACCCAGTACTTC,CASSAEAGRFETQYF
TRBV13,TRBJ2-1,-,TRBD2,TGTGCCAGCATCCCGTACGGGACTAGCGGGGGTAATGAGCAGTTCTTC,CASIPYGTSGGNEQFF
TRBV6-2/TRBV6-3,TRBJ1-5,-,-,TGTGCCAGCAGTTACAAGGGTGGGGATCCCAATCAGCCCCAGCATTTT,CASSYKGGDPNQPQHF
TRBV7-2,TRBJ2-1,-,TRBD2,TGTGCCAGCAGCTTCCTAGAGAGCGGGAGAGGCAATGAGCAGTTCTTC,CASSFLESGRGNEQFF
TRBV11-1,TRBJ2-1,-,-,TGTGCCAGCACCCCGGACCTAGCTCTCAATGAGCAGTTCTTC,CASTPDLALNEQFF
TRBV6-5,TRBJ1-2,-,-,TGTGCCAGCAGCCGTTGGCAGGGGAGAGATGGCTACACCTTC,CASSRWQGRDGYTF
TRBV6-1,TRBJ2-5,-,-,TGTGCCAGCAGTGAAGCCCCAGAGACCCAGTACTTC,CASSEAPETQYF
TRBV12-3/TRBV12-4,TRBJ1-5,-,-,TGTGCCAGCAACAAAGGGGGGAATCAGCCCCAGCATTTT,CASNKGGNQPQHF
TRBV28,TRBJ2-7,-,-,TGTGCCAGCAGTTCTCCGGGACGGGGATACGAGCAGTACTTC,CASSSPGRGYEQYF
TRBV3-1/TRBV3-2,TRBJ2-2,-,-,TGTGCCAGCAGCCAATACGGGGCGAGGACCGGGGAGCTGTTTTTT,CASSQYGARTGELFF
TRBV6-2/TRBV6-3,TRBJ2-5,-,-,TGTGCCAGCAGTTCACTAGTTCCTGGAGAGACCCAGTACTTC,CASSSLVPGETQYF
TRBV27,TRBJ2-1,-,-,TGTGCCAGCAGTAGACGTCGGTCCTCTCACAATGAGCAGTTCTTC,CASSRRRSSHNEQFF